This T cell receptor beta chain was sequenced in a study of CD8 T cells in ankylosing spondylitis. This clonotype was picked up a small number of times. The target antigen is unknown. Findings and caveats of the study: Made up of under ten highly homologous variants, a TCR beta motif appeared characteristic of ankylosing spondylitis blood.

This CDR3 contains 15 residues. V lost 5 bases and J lost 2, with 13 bases in between. Germline V gene data show CDR1 as LNHNV and CDR2 as YYDKDF (reference sequence). Each CDR3 protein is one row after TCRdb ran MiXCR on the 5' RACE reads. The table shows 350,000 to 550,000 distinct CDR3 sequences, with roughly a quarter occurring only once. The sequenced material came from blood, either unsorted or a sorted T cell fraction (not recorded which). The rearrangement joins TRBV15 to TRBJ2-1; D perhaps matches TRBD2 (7 bases). The TCR comes from a male donor with ankylosing spondylitis. This CDR3 reads CATSWGGTTYNEQFF. CDR3 DNA sequence: TGTGCCACCAGCTGGGGGGGCACTACCTACAATGAGCAGTTCTTC. The full variable domain, its missing parts supplied by reference TRBV15 and TRBJ2-1, is DAMVIQNPRYQVTQFGKPVTLSCSQTLNHNVMYWYQQKSSQAPKLLFHYYDKDFNNEADTPDNFQSRRPNTSFCFLDIRSPGLGDTAMYLCATSWGGTTYNEQFFGPGTRLTVL.